This TCR beta chain derives from a study of CDR3 diversity in severe acne. TCRdb reanalysed the PCR reads using MiXCR and keeps one entry per CDR3 protein. The sample lists 84,000 or so distinct CDR3 sequences; 45% to 50% were seen once. This receptor was obtained from a male donor in good health, serving as a control. The sample was blood.

This chain's CDR3 is CASVREYEQYF. The DNA for the CDR3 is TGTGCCAGCGTACGGGAATACGAGCAGTACTTC. The rearrangement joins TRBV2 to TRBJ2-7, with D possibly TRBD2 on 5 matching bases. The CDR3 extends over 11 amino acids. V lost 8 bases and J 4 bases, leaving 9 bases between the germline ends. Germline V gene lookup returns CDR1 SNHLY and CDR2 FYNNEI.